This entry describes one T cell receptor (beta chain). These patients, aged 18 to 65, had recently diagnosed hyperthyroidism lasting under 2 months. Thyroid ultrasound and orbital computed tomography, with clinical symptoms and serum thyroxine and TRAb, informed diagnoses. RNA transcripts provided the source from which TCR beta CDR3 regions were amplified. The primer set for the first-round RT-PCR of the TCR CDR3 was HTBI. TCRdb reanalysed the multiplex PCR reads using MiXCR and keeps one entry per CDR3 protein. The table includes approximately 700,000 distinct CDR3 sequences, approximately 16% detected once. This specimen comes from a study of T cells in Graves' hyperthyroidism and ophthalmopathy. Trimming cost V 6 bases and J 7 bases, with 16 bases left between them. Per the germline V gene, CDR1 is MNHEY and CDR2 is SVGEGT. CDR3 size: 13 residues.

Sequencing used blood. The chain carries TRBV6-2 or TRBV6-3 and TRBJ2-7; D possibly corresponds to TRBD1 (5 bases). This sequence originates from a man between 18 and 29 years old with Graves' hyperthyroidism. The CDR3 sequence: CASSPPAQAEQYF. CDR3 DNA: TGTGCCAGCAGCCCCCCTGCACAGGCGGAGCAGTACTTC.